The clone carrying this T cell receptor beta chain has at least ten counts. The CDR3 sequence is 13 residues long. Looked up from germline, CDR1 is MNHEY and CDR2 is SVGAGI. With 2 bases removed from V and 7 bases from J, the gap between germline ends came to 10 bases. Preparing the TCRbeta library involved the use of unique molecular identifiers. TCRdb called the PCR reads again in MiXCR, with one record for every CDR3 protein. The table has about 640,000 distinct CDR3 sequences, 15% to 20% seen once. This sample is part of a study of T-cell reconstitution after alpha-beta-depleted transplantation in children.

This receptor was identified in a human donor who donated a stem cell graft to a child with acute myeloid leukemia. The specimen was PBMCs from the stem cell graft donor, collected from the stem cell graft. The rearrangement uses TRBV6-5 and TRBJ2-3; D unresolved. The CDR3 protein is CASSYKGPHTQYF. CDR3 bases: TGTGCCAGCAGTTACAAAGGCCCTCATACGCAGTATTTT.